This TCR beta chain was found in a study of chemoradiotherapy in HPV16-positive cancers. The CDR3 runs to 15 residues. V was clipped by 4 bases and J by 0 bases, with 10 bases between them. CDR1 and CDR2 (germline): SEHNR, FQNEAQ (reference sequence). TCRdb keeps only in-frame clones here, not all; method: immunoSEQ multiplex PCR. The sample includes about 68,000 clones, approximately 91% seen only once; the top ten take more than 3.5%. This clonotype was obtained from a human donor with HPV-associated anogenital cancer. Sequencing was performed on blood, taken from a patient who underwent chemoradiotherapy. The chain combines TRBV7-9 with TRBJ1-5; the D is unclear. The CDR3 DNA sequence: TGTGCCAGCAGCTCTACCTCAACTAGCAATCAGCCCCAGCATTTT. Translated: CASSSTSTSNQPQHF. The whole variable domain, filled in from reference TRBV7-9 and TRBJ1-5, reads DTGVSQNPRHKITKRGQNVTFRCDPISEHNRLYWYRQTLGQGPEFLTYFQNEAQLEKSRLLSDRFSAERPKGSFSTLEIQRTEQGDSAMYLCASSSTSTSNQPQHFGDGTRLSIL.